This T cell receptor beta chain appears in the sequencing data of a study of T cell responses to AZD1222 COVID-19 vaccine. Background on the study: Pooling was applied to second doses at about 4 or about 12 weeks.

This clone was observed a few times. What it recognizes is unknown. Sequence at one end of the junction differs from germline and may be a read error. The CDR3 is 15 amino acids. Germline values: CDR1 SGHVS, CDR2 FNYEAQ. Points from the study as a whole: Once two AZD1222 doses were given, Spike-specific TCR breadth and depth went up. Donors were largely white British and mainly female; clonal diversity was possibly underestimated. Within unmutated variant regions lay the reported targets of nearly half of spike-specific TCRs.

This table comes from immunoSEQ multiplex PCR, and its TCRdb copy is limited to in-frame clones, with some not included. In the table there are about 110,000 clones, about 89% of which are singletons. The specimen was peripheral blood, collected on day 0 of AZD1222 vaccination. The clonotype comes from an adult in good health. The chain recombines TRBV7-6 with TRBJ2-2, with D possibly being TRBD1 (5 bases). The CDR3 DNA is TGTGCCAGCAGCTTAGGGACAACGAAGACCGGGGAGCTGTTTTTT. It codes for CASSLGTTKTGELFF. The full variable domain, completed using reference TRBV7-6 and TRBJ2-2, is GAGVSQSPRYKVTKRGQDVALRCDPISGHVSLYWYRQALGQGPEFLTYFNYEAQQDKSGLPNDRFSAERPEGSISTLTIQRTEQRDSAMYRCASSLGTTKTGELFFGEGSRLTVL.